These 5 T cell receptor beta chains were all obtained from the same sample, sequenced in a study of CD4+ T cells in melanoma. Sequencing used immunoSEQ multiplex PCR; TCRdb keeps in-frame clones, though not all of them. The sample has about 140,000 clones; roughly 91% are singletons. These receptors all come from a human donor with melanoma.

V gene TRBV5-5 combines with J gene TRBJ1-1, with a possible D match to TRBD1 (6 bases). From germline, CDR1 is SGHKS and CDR2 YYEKEE (reference sequence). V lost 0 bases to trimming and J lost 6 bases, with 9 bases between them. The CDR3 totals 13 residues. CDR3 in amino acids: CASSLAGTSEAFF. CDR3 coding DNA: TGTGCCAGCAGCTTGGCTGGGACATCTGAAGCTTTCTTT.

The chain joins TRBV30 to TRBJ2-5, with D tentatively TRBD1 or TRBD2 (5 bases each). This CDR3 comprises 19 residues. CDR1 GTSNPN and CDR2 SVGIG come from the germline V gene (reference sequence). Between the trimmed V and J ends, which lost 3 bases and 2 bases, there was a span of 28 bases. The CDR3 protein is CAWSPWTGGNYRGQETQYF. The DNA for the CDR3 is TGTGCCTGGAGCCCCTGGACTGGCGGTAATTATAGGGGTCAAGAGACCCAGTACTTC. Combining the CDR3 with reference TRBV30 and TRBJ2-5 gives the whole variable domain SQTIHQWPATLVQPVGSPLSLECTVEGTSNPNLYWYRQAAGRGLQLLFYSVGIGQISSEVPQNLSASRPQDRQFILSSKKLLLSDSGFYLCAWSPWTGGNYRGQETQYFGPGTRLLVL.

The genes are TRBV19 and TRBJ2-7, with D uncertain. Trimming removed 2 bases from V and 3 bases from J, with 14 bases in between. The germline V gene has CDR1 LNHDA and CDR2 SQIVND (reference sequence). The CDR3 runs to 15 residues. This CDR3 reads CASSISSVEYYEQYF. Written as DNA, the CDR3 is TGTGCCAGTAGTATAAGTTCCGTGGAGTACTACGAGCAGTACTTC.

The chain couples TRBV28 to TRBJ1-1; D uncertain. With 7 bases removed from V and 1 base from J, the gap between germline ends came to 7 bases. Germline V gene lookup returns CDR1 MDHEN and CDR2 SYDVKM. The CDR3 runs to 12 residues. The DNA of the CDR3 is TGTGCCAGCACAGCCGGGAACACTGAAGCTTTCTTT. It encodes CASTAGNTEAFF.

This sequence joins TRBV5-4 and TRBJ2-1, with 8 positions matching TRBD2. Per the germline V gene, CDR1 is SGHNT and CDR2 is YYREEE (reference sequence). There are 15 residues in the CDR3. The trim removed 2 bases at V and 5 bases at J, leaving 6 bases unmatched. The CDR3 nucleotides read TGTGCCAGCAGCTTTATGCGGGGGGACAACAATGAGCAGTTCTTC. This translates into CASSFMRGDNNEQFF. Based on the CDR3 plus reference TRBV5-4 and TRBJ2-1, the full variable domain is ETGVTQSPTHLIKTRGQQVTLRCSSQSGHNTVSWYQQALGQGPQFIFQYYREEENGRGNFPPRFSGLQFPNYSSELNVNALELDDSALYLCASSFMRGDNNEQFFGPGTRLTVL.